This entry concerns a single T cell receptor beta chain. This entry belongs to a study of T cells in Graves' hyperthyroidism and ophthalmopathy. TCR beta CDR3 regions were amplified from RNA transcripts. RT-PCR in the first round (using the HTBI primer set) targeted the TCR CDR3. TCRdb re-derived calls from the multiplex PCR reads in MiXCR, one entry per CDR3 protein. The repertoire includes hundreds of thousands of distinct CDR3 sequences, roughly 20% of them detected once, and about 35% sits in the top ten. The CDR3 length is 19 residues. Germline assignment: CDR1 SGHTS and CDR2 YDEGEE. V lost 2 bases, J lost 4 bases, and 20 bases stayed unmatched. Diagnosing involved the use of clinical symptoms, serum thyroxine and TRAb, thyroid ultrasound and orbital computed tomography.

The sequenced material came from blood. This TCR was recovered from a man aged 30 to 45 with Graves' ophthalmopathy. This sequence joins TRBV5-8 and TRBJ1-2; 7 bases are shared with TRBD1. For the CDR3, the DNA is TGTGCCAGCAGCTTAACTCTCCGGGACAGCGGTGGGGGAACCTATGGCTACACCTTC. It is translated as CASSLTLRDSGGGTYGYTF.